One sample yielded the 25 T cell receptor beta chains listed below, sequenced in a study of a mutant IDH1 vaccine in newly diagnosed glioma. Profiling relied on immunoSEQ multiplex PCR, and the TCRdb table lists in-frame clones only, not all of them. This sample has some 130,000 clones, with 80% found just once. The time point here: week 11, during vaccination. In every dose of vaccine, 300 ug of mutant IDH1 20-mer peptide was given alongside topical imiquimod. Their antigen targets remain unknown. Sequences were derived from PBMCs, sampled from a glioma patient whose treatment included an IDH1 peptide vaccine. Receptors were obtained from a man between 35 and 55 years old with glioma.

The CDR3 nucleotides are TGTGCCAGCAGTGTTCTCAGGGGGCTCCTTGGCGGAAAACTGTTTTTT. Protein product: CASSVLRGLLGGKLFF. V is TRBV28 and J is TRBJ1-4, with TRBD1 matching 8 bases. The CDR3 length is 16 residues. Germline CDR1 is MDHEN and CDR2 is SYDVKM. Trimming at V came to 5 bases and at J to 10 bases, leaving 15 bases not matched to a gene.

The rearrangement joins TRBV5-4 to TRBJ2-1, with TRBD2 matching over 8 bases. CDR1 is SGHNT and CDR2 is YYREEE in the germline V gene (reference sequence). The V gene end was trimmed by 4 bases and the J gene end by 5 bases; junction bases not matched to a gene: 5. This CDR3 has 14 residues. The chain's CDR3 is CASSRGGPDNEQFF. The CDR3 DNA is TGTGCCAGCAGCCGCGGGGGGCCCGACAATGAGCAGTTCTTC.

This rearrangement joins TRBV7-9 to TRBJ2-7, with D perhaps matching TRBD1 or TRBD2 (6 bases each). The V gene lost 5 bases and the J gene lost 3 bases, with 17 bases spanning the gap. CDR3 length: 15 residues. The germline V gene has CDR1 SEHNR and CDR2 FQNEAQ (reference sequence). CDR3 DNA: TGTGCCAGCAGCCCATGGGGGGCTAGCGTCTACGAGCAGTACTTC. Translation: CASSPWGASVYEQYF.

The rearrangement links TRBV4-2 to TRBJ2-2; D unresolved. The CDR3 is made up of 14 amino acids. The V gene lost 0 bases and the J gene lost 4 bases, with 6 bases spanning the gap. The V gene's germline CDR1 is LGHNA and CDR2 YNFKEQ. The CDR3 here is CASSQDRRTGELFF. The CDR3 coding sequence is TGTGCCAGCAGCCAAGATCGGCGCACCGGGGAGCTGTTTTTT.

This chain connects TRBV19 to TRBJ2-1; weak D call: TRBD2 (6 bases). The V end was cut by 3 bases, the J end by 9 bases, with 12 bases between. CDR3 length: 13 residues. Germline V gives CDR1 LNHDA, CDR2 SQIVND (reference sequence). CDR3 protein: CASSILAGTEQFF. The CDR3 nucleotides read TGTGCCAGTAGTATCTTGGCGGGAACTGAGCAGTTCTTC.

There are a few counts of this clone. The V and J genes are TRBV10-3 and TRBJ1-5; D is uncertain. CDR3 size: 14 residues. Germline-derived CDR1 and CDR2 are ENHRY and SYGVKD. Trimming shortened V by 10 bases and J by 1 base, and 14 bases separated the two germline ends. CDR3 in DNA: TGTGCCACCCGACCGACAAACAGCAATCAGCCCCAGCATTTT. Its protein is CATRPTNSNQPQHF.

The rearrangement links TRBV7-2 to TRBJ1-2, with D perhaps matching TRBD1 (5 bases). Germline V gene lookup returns CDR1 SGHTA and CDR2 FQGNSA. V dropped 0 bases and J dropped 8 bases, with 10 bases sitting between them. CDR3 length equals 13 residues. The CDR3 loop reads CASSLAQGKGYTF. In DNA, the CDR3 is TGTGCCAGCAGCTTAGCGCAGGGTAAAGGCTACACCTTC.

The V and J genes are TRBV23-1 and TRBJ1-6; 8 positions match TRBD1. TRBV23-1 is known as an ORF, though its function is uncertain. The CDR3 loop spans 17 amino acids. With V trimmed by 9 bases and J by 8 bases, 18 bases remained unmatched. The CDR3 region has the DNA TGCGCCAGGGTCATTTCAGGGGGCAGGGATTGGGATTCACCCCTCCACTTT. The encoded protein is CARVISGGRDWDSPLHF.

This sequence joins TRBV18 and TRBJ2-5, with D unresolved. Trimming removed 6 bases at V and 2 bases at J, with 19 bases between. The CDR3 has 16 residues. CDR1 is KGHSH and CDR2 is LQKENI in the germline V gene. CDR3 DNA: TGTGCCAGCTCGCAGCGACCCTCAAATCAACAAGAGACCCAGTACTTC. It is translated as CASSQRPSNQQETQYF.

The rearrangement uses TRBV5-5 and TRBJ1-3; TRBD1 might be the D (6 bases). The CDR3 covers 17 residues. V was cut by 4 bases and J by 4 bases, with 21 bases left in between. CDR1 is SGHKS, CDR2 YYEKEE, per germline (reference sequence). The CDR3 is CASSVQTGHQLGNTIYF. CDR3 DNA sequence: TGTGCCAGCAGCGTTCAGACGGGACATCAACTCGGAAACACCATATATTTT. The full variable domain, rest sourced from reference TRBV5-5 and TRBJ1-3, is DAGVTQSPTHLIKTRGQQVTLRCSPISGHKSVSWYQQVLGQGPQFIFQYYEKEERGRGNFPDRFSARQFPNYSSELNVNALLLGDSALYLCASSVQTGHQLGNTIYFGEGSWLTVV.

This clone was seen only a few times. V and J are TRBV7-9 and TRBJ2-7, with TRBD1 as a possible D gene (6 bases). The CDR3 is 15 residues long. Trimming removed 0 bases at V and 3 bases at J, with 12 bases between. CDR1 SEHNR and CDR2 FQNEAQ come from the germline V gene (reference sequence). CDR3 in amino acids: CASSLALTDSYEQYF. The CDR3 DNA follows: TGTGCCAGCAGCTTAGCGCTAACGGACAGCTACGAGCAGTACTTC.

The chain employs TRBV7-9 and TRBJ2-2; D is perhaps TRBD2 (6 bases). The CDR3 is 16 residues long. The V end lost 7 bases, the J end lost 3 bases, and 18 bases lay between the germline ends. Germline CDR1 is SEHNR and CDR2 is FQNEAQ (reference sequence). The CDR3 reads CASTLGPGVDTGELFF. In nucleotides, the CDR3 is TGTGCCAGCACCCTAGGACCGGGAGTGGACACCGGGGAGCTGTTTTTT.

The rearrangement joins TRBV30 to TRBJ1-5; a weak D match, TRBD1 (5 bases). This CDR3 is 15 amino acids long. Germline values: CDR1 GTSNPN, CDR2 SVGIG (reference sequence). The V gene lost 3 bases and the J gene lost 2 bases, with 14 bases spanning the gap. The DNA of the CDR3 is TGTGCCTGGAGCGCCGGGGGAATGGGCAATCAGCCCCAGCATTTT. Its translation: CAWSAGGMGNQPQHF.

This chain links TRBV7-9 with TRBJ2-3; TRBD2 matches 14 bases. Looked up from germline, CDR1 is SEHNR and CDR2 is FQNEAQ (reference sequence). Germline trimming cut 4 bases from V and 1 base from J; bases unmatched to any gene: 4. The CDR3 has 17 residues. Here the CDR3 reads CASSYRLAGGGTDTQYF. The CDR3 bases are TGTGCCAGCAGCTACCGACTAGCGGGGGGGGGCACAGATACGCAGTATTTT.

This clone was picked up a small number of times. The chain recombines TRBV9 with TRBJ2-1; the match to TRBD2 covers 8 bases. The CDR3 runs 14 residues. The V gene end was trimmed by 6 bases and the J gene end by 2 bases; junction bases not matched to a gene: 4. Germline V lookup: CDR1 SGDLS, CDR2 YYNGEE. The CDR3 sequence is CASNPGLAYNEQFF. Written as DNA, the CDR3 is TGTGCCAGCAACCCGGGACTAGCCTACAATGAGCAGTTCTTC.

The chain recombines TRBV7-2 with TRBJ2-5; 12 positions match TRBD2. CDR3 length equals 15 residues. Germline CDR1 is SGHTA and CDR2 is FQGNSA. J gave up 9 bases and V 7 bases, and 12 bases lay outside the gene matches. Here the CDR3 reads CASTSSGTSGSAQYF. The CDR3 nucleotides read TGTGCCAGCACCTCATCCGGGACTAGCGGGTCGGCCCAGTACTTC. Filled out from reference TRBV7-2 and TRBJ2-5, the complete variable domain reads GAGVSQSPSNKVTEKGKDVELRCDPISGHTALYWYRQSLGQGLEFLIYFQGNSAPDKSGLPSDRFSAERTGGSVSTLTIQRTQQEDSAVYLCASTSSGTSGSAQYFGPGTRLLVL.

V gene TRBV19 combines with J gene TRBJ1-2; TRBD1 matches at 7 bases. This CDR3 has 15 amino acids. The V and J ends lost 3 bases and 4 bases, in that order; junction bases with no gene match: 8. CDR1 LNHDA and CDR2 SQIVND come from the germline V gene (reference sequence). Here the CDR3 reads CASSMGQSVGYGYTF. For the CDR3, the DNA is TGTGCCAGTAGTATGGGACAGAGCGTGGGCTATGGCTACACCTTC.

This clone has a handful of counts. At one end the junction does not follow the germline gene, possibly because of a read error. This chain uses TRBV3-1 (or the pseudogene TRBV3-2) with TRBJ1-5; D gene unclear. The CDR3 has 8 amino acids. Germline V gene sequence: CDR1 LGHDT, CDR2 YNNKEL (reference sequence). CDR3 bases: TGTGCCAGCAGAACTCCCGACTTT. It specifies CASRTPDF.

The chain couples TRBV5-1 to TRBJ2-2; 8 positions match TRBD1. The CDR3 is 17 amino acids. Germline CDR1 and CDR2: SGHRS and YFSETQ. Germline trimming cut 2 bases from V and 6 bases from J; bases unmatched to any gene: 12. The CDR3 coding sequence is TGCGCCAGCAGCTTTGGCCATCGGACAGGGTGGCCCGGGGAGCTGTTTTTT. Residues: CASSFGHRTGWPGELFF.

This clone was detected only a few times. The V call is TRBV25-1, the J call TRBJ2-1; D remains unclear. The CDR3 runs to 15 residues. Germline CDR1 reads MGHDK; CDR2 reads SYGVNS. V lost 2 bases and J lost 6, with 14 bases in between. The chain's CDR3 is CASSERALTRNEQFF. In nucleotides, the CDR3 is TGTGCCAGCAGTGAAAGGGCATTGACCCGCAATGAGCAGTTCTTC.

This sequence joins TRBV6-1 and TRBJ1-1, with 7 bases that match TRBD1. V dropped 4 bases and J dropped 10; count of bases not matched to a gene: 9. The CDR3 is 13 residues long. The germline V gene has CDR1 MNHNS and CDR2 SASEGT. The CDR3, as DNA: TGTGCCAGCAGTGCCGGGACAGAGAGGGGAGCTTTCTTT. This translates into CASSAGTERGAFF.

The chain joins TRBV7-8 to TRBJ2-5; 8 bases are shared with TRBD2. Germline trimming cut 3 bases from V and 2 bases from J; bases unmatched to any gene: 5. The CDR3 has 15 amino acids. Germline V gives CDR1 SGHVS, CDR2 FQNEAQ. The CDR3 DNA sequence: TGTGCCAGCAGCTTGGTCGGGGGGGATCAAGAGACCCAGTACTTC. Translating it yields CASSLVGGDQETQYF.

The chain uses TRBV6-5 and TRBJ2-5; D uncertain. Germline V lookup: CDR1 MNHEY, CDR2 SVGAGI. The V gene lost 0 bases and the J gene lost 2 bases, with 7 bases spanning the gap. This CDR3 contains 14 residues. This CDR3 reads CASSYSKLQETQYF. The CDR3 DNA sequence: TGTGCCAGCAGTTACTCGAAACTACAAGAGACCCAGTACTTC.

The V call is TRBV29-1, the J call TRBJ1-2, with D possibly matching TRBD1 (6 bases). This CDR3 has 13 amino acids. Trimming cost V 6 bases and J 2 bases, with 13 bases left between them. The V gene's germline CDR1 is SQVTM and CDR2 ANQGSEA. Here the CDR3 reads CSVGGPQNYGYTF. CDR3 DNA: TGCAGCGTGGGGGGGCCCCAGAACTATGGCTACACCTTC. Based on the CDR3 plus reference TRBV29-1 and TRBJ1-2, the full variable domain is SAVISQKPSRDICQRGTSLTIQCQVDSQVTMMFWYRQQPGQSLTLIATANQGSEATYESGFVIDKFPISRPNLTFSTLTVSNMSPEDSSIYLCSVGGPQNYGYTFGSGTRLTVV.

The J gene is TRBJ1-5, the V gene TRBV7-2; maybe TRBD1 (5 bases). The germline gives CDR1 SGHTA, CDR2 FQGNSA. The CDR3 has 15 amino acids. Trimming stripped 0 bases from V and 2 bases from J, with 8 bases between. DNA of the CDR3: TGTGCCAGCAGCTTAGCTGTAGGGGGCAATCAGCCCCAGCATTTT. Translating gives CASSLAVGGNQPQHF. Based on the CDR3 plus reference TRBV7-2 and TRBJ1-5, the full variable domain is GAGVSQSPSNKVTEKGKDVELRCDPISGHTALYWYRQSLGQGLEFLIYFQGNSAPDKSGLPSDRFSAERTGGSVSTLTIQRTQQEDSAVYLCASSLAVGGNQPQHFGDGTRLSIL.